This T cell receptor beta chain was captured in a study of blood T cells in healthy people across ages. This clonotype was seen more than once but under ten times. Its antigen is undetermined. A second about 7 to 11 cycle PCR used barcoded and J-beta primers. MiXCR, run by TCRdb on the 5' RACE reads, gives a single entry per CDR3 protein. This table has about 1.5 million distinct CDR3 sequences, roughly 43% appearing once. General study points: Per million T cells, TCR beta diversity dropped roughly linearly as age increased. Across samples, TCR beta diversity tracked strongly with naive T cell percentage.

Germline V gene sequence: CDR1 LGHNA, CDR2 YSLEER. The CDR3 sequence is 13 residues long. V lost 4 bases to trimming and J lost 10 bases, with 14 bases between them. The specimen sequenced was blood. This TCR came from a woman under 30 in good health. The chain has TRBV4-3 and TRBJ2-4; no definite D call. As DNA, the CDR3 is TGCGCCAGCAGCCCAGCCATTTCCCCTATTCAGTACTTC. Translation: CASSPAISPIQYF.